These T cell receptor beta chains were read from a single sample in a study of T cells in Graves' hyperthyroidism and ophthalmopathy. TCRdb called the multiplex PCR reads again in MiXCR, with one record for every CDR3 protein. The top ten hold approximately 14% of the sample, which has about 510,000 distinct CDR3 sequences, roughly 15% seen once. Sequenced sample: blood. The receptors were sampled from a woman aged 40-49 years with Graves' hyperthyroidism. Each CDR3 is given with its conserved first and last residue. Each record gives: CDR3 length, clone size, V gene, D gene, J gene, CDR3 protein, CDR3 DNA. A D gene is named only where the DNA matches it firmly. The size entry is marked missing in some rows and otherwise reads once, few, many or a size class.

length: 13; size: many; V: TRBV29-1; D: NA; J: TRBJ1-5; CDR3: CSVSGGGNQPQHF; DNA: TGCAGCGTTTCTGGGGGCGGGAATCAGCCCCAGCATTTT
length: 14; size: many; V: TRBV6-1; D: NA; J: TRBJ2-3; CDR3: CASSEGTVANTQYF; DNA: TGTGCCAGCAGTGAAGGGACTGTTGCAAATACGCAGTATTTT
length: 15; size: many; V: TRBV27; D: NA; J: TRBJ2-3; CDR3: CASSLYAQGTDTQYF; DNA: TGTGCCAGCAGTTTATATGCCCAGGGGACAGATACGCAGTATTTT
length: 16; size: NA; V: TRBV6-1; D: TRBD1; J: TRBJ1-5; CDR3: CASRATGGRSNQPQHF; DNA: TGTGCCAGCAGGGCTACAGGGGGGCGAAGCAATCAGCCCCAGCATTTT
length: 14; size: few; V: TRBV3-1; D: NA; J: TRBJ2-1; CDR3: CASSQDRRGHEQFF; DNA: TGTGCCAGCAGCCAAGATCGGAGGGGTCATGAGCAGTTCTTC
length: 15; size: many; V: TRBV27; D: NA; J: TRBJ1-1; CDR3: CASSLSSGGFTEAFF; DNA: TGTGCCAGCAGTTTATCATCTGGGGGTTTCACTGAAGCTTTCTTT
length: 14; size: NA; V: TRBV2; D: NA; J: TRBJ2-3; CDR3: CASSVGLNTDTQYF; DNA: TGTGCCAGCAGTGTGGGTTTGAACACAGATACGCAGTATTTT
length: 12; size: many; V: TRBV2; D: NA; J: TRBJ1-1; CDR3: CASREDTFEAFF; DNA: TGTGCCAGCAGAGAGGACACCTTTGAAGCTTTCTTT
length: 15; size: many; V: TRBV4-1; D: NA; J: TRBJ2-7; CDR3: CASSQVGAGVYEQYF; DNA: TGCGCCAGCAGCCAAGTAGGTGCAGGGGTGTACGAGCAGTACTTC
length: 17; size: few; V: TRBV10-3; D: NA; J: TRBJ2-3; CDR3: CAISALARGSGTDTQYF; DNA: TGTGCCATCAGTGCATTAGCTCGAGGGAGTGGGACAGATACGCAGTATTTT
length: 13; size: many; V: TRBV28; D: NA; J: TRBJ2-5; CDR3: CASNRPPRQTQYF; DNA: TGTGCCAGCAATCGACCCCCGCGGCAGACCCAGTACTTC
length: 15; size: NA; V: TRBV12-3/TRBV12-4; D: TRBD1; J: TRBJ1-5; CDR3: CASSPGTGHGQPQHF; DNA: TGTGCCAGCAGTCCGGGGACAGGGCATGGGCAGCCCCAGCATTTT
length: 14; size: many; V: TRBV12-3/TRBV12-4; D: NA; J: TRBJ1-1; CDR3: CASSLYQLNTEAFF; DNA: TGTGCCAGCAGTTTATACCAGTTGAACACTGAAGCTTTCTTT
length: 17; size: NA; V: TRBV9; D: TRBD1; J: TRBJ1-4; CDR3: CASSAGQGEMGNEKLFF; DNA: TGTGCCAGCAGCGCGGGACAGGGCGAGATGGGGAATGAAAAACTGTTTTTT
length: 15; size: many; V: TRBV10-3; D: NA; J: TRBJ2-4; CDR3: CAISERGIAKNIQYF; DNA: TGTGCCATCAGTGAGAGGGGGATAGCCAAAAACATTCAGTACTTC
length: 15; size: NA; V: TRBV10-3; D: TRBD1; J: TRBJ2-1; CDR3: CAISRTGDSYNEQFF; DNA: TGTGCCATCAGTAGGACAGGGGATTCCTACAATGAGCAGTTCTTC
length: 18; size: few; V: TRBV20-1; D: TRBD2; J: TRBJ2-6; CDR3: CSARSLAERYSGANVLTF; DNA: TGCAGTGCTAGAAGTCTAGCGGAACGATACTCTGGGGCCAACGTCCTGACTTTC
length: 15; size: NA; V: TRBV6-2/TRBV6-3; D: TRBD1; J: TRBJ2-3; CDR3: CASSDPGTDPDTQYF; DNA: TGTGCCAGCAGTGACCCTGGGACAGACCCTGATACGCAGTATTTT
length: 15; size: many; V: TRBV28; D: NA; J: TRBJ1-1; CDR3: CASSFLTGRETEAFF; DNA: TGTGCCAGCAGTTTTTTAACAGGCCGAGAGACTGAAGCTTTCTTT
length: 14; size: once; V: TRBV5-6; D: TRBD2; J: TRBJ2-7; CDR3: CAISSSGSLNEQYF; DNA: TGTGCCATCAGTTCTAGCGGGAGTCTGAACGAGCAGTACTTC
length: 15; size: many; V: TRBV6-1; D: NA; J: TRBJ2-1; CDR3: CASSFGAENYNEQFF; DNA: TGTGCCAGCAGTTTCGGTGCGGAAAACTACAATGAGCAGTTCTTC
length: 16; size: NA; V: TRBV6-1; D: TRBD1; J: TRBJ1-5; CDR3: CASSDVGTGDNQPQHF; DNA: TGTGCCAGCAGTGATGTCGGGACAGGGGATAATCAGCCCCAGCATTTT
length: 13; size: NA; V: TRBV28; D: NA; J: TRBJ1-5; CDR3: CASHWAVNQPQHF; DNA: TGTGCCAGCCATTGGGCGGTCAATCAGCCCCAGCATTTT
length: 14; size: many; V: TRBV7-3; D: TRBD1; J: TRBJ2-2; CDR3: CASRRGQTTGELFF; DNA: TGTGCCAGCAGGAGGGGACAGACAACCGGGGAGCTGTTTTTT
length: 13; size: few; V: TRBV6-1; D: TRBD1; J: TRBJ1-2; CDR3: CASSGQGRIGYTF; DNA: TGTGCCAGCAGTGGACAGGGACGGATTGGCTACACCTTC
length: 16; size: many; V: TRBV5-1; D: TRBD1; J: TRBJ2-3; CDR3: CASSNGQGKATDTQYF; DNA: TGCGCCAGCAGCAACGGACAGGGGAAGGCCACAGATACGCAGTATTTT
length: 13; size: many; V: TRBV30; D: NA; J: TRBJ1-5; CDR3: CAWSVASGQPQHF; DNA: TGTGCCTGGAGTGTAGCATCTGGTCAGCCCCAGCATTTT
length: 15; size: few; V: TRBV20-1; D: NA; J: TRBJ2-5; CDR3: CSARDMTRFQETQYF; DNA: TGCAGTGCTAGAGATATGACTAGATTTCAAGAGACCCAGTACTTC
length: 14; size: NA; V: TRBV9; D: NA; J: TRBJ1-4; CDR3: CASSPQAGGEKLFF; DNA: TGTGCCAGCAGCCCCCAGGCCGGGGGTGAAAAACTGTTTTTT
length: 14; size: NA; V: TRBV10-3; D: TRBD1; J: TRBJ1-5; CDR3: CAISTGQGAQPQHF; DNA: TGTGCCATCAGCACGGGACAGGGGGCTCAGCCCCAGCATTTT
length: 13; size: many; V: TRBV5-1; D: NA; J: TRBJ2-7; CDR3: CASSLVAPYEQYF; DNA: TGCGCCAGCAGCTTGGTGGCCCCCTACGAGCAGTACTTC
length: 17; size: NA; V: TRBV5-1; D: TRBD1; J: TRBJ2-3; CDR3: CASSLGTQGVGTDTQYF; DNA: TGCGCCAGCAGCTTGGGGACGCAGGGGGTCGGCACAGATACGCAGTATTTT
length: 15; size: many; V: TRBV7-8; D: TRBD1; J: TRBJ1-5; CDR3: CASAGRDRQGQPQHF; DNA: TGTGCCAGCGCGGGAAGGGACAGGCAGGGTCAGCCCCAGCATTTT
length: 15; size: many; V: TRBV7-2; D: NA; J: TRBJ2-1; CDR3: CASSPGPISYNEQFF; DNA: TGTGCCAGCAGCCCAGGACCGATCTCCTACAATGAGCAGTTCTTC
length: 15; size: NA; V: TRBV5-1; D: NA; J: TRBJ2-7; CDR3: CASSLGRVGVGEQYF; DNA: TGCGCCAGCAGCTTGGGCAGGGTTGGAGTAGGCGAGCAGTACTTC
length: 14; size: many; V: TRBV5-1; D: TRBD1; J: TRBJ2-3; CDR3: CASSLGQGRDTQYF; DNA: TGCGCCAGCAGCTTGGGACAGGGGCGGGATACGCAGTATTTT
length: 15; size: few; V: TRBV28; D: TRBD1; J: TRBJ2-3; CDR3: CASSSGQGVGDTQYF; DNA: TGTGCCAGCAGCTCGGGACAGGGGGTAGGAGATACGCAGTATTTT
length: 13; size: NA; V: TRBV11-2; D: NA; J: TRBJ2-7; CDR3: CASSSKLSSEQYF; DNA: TGTGCCAGCAGCTCGAAATTATCCTCCGAGCAGTACTTC
length: 14; size: NA; V: TRBV5-1; D: NA; J: TRBJ1-2; CDR3: CASSLGATETGYTF; DNA: TGCGCCAGCAGCTTGGGGGCAACGGAGACGGGCTACACCTTC
length: 17; size: few; V: TRBV6-2/TRBV6-3; D: TRBD2; J: TRBJ2-3; CDR3: CASSPPLREGSTDTQYF; DNA: TGTGCCAGCAGTCCCCCTCTGCGGGAGGGAAGCACAGATACGCAGTATTTT
length: 19; size: many; V: TRBV28; D: TRBD2; J: TRBJ2-1; CDR3: CASSPRGRGLAGGLNEQFF; DNA: TGTGCCAGCAGCCCCCGGGGTAGGGGGCTAGCGGGAGGGCTTAATGAGCAGTTCTTC
length: 15; size: NA; V: TRBV9; D: NA; J: TRBJ2-7; CDR3: CASSVGPGASYEQYF; DNA: TGTGCCAGCAGCGTAGGTCCAGGGGCGAGTTACGAGCAGTACTTC
length: 15; size: NA; V: TRBV3-1; D: TRBD1; J: TRBJ1-6; CDR3: CASSPETGDGSPLHF; DNA: TGTGCCAGCAGCCCTGAGACAGGGGATGGATCACCCCTCCACTTT
length: 18; size: NA; V: TRBV27; D: NA; J: TRBJ2-2; CDR3: CASSRTWGVTGNTGELFF; DNA: TGTGCCAGCAGTCGGACATGGGGGGTAACGGGAAACACCGGGGAGCTGTTTTTT
length: 14; size: many; V: TRBV7-9; D: TRBD1; J: TRBJ1-1; CDR3: CASSEIDRETEAFF; DNA: TGTGCCAGCAGCGAGATCGACAGGGAAACTGAAGCTTTCTTT